These 17 T cell receptor beta chains originate from one sample sequenced in a study of blood T cell repertoires in COVID-19. Method: immunoSEQ multiplex PCR; TCRdb's copy keeps in-frame clones and lacks some. Here the sample spans around 380,000 clones, 80% to 90% being singletons. The material sequenced was PBMCs or T cells enriched from blood (not recorded which). The receptors shown here come from a man under 40 who had recovered from COVID-19.

V usage is TRBV11-2 and J usage is TRBJ2-7; no firm D call. The CDR3 runs 12 residues. CDR1 and CDR2 (germline): SGHAT, FQNNGV. Trimming cost V 3 bases and J 6 bases, with 9 bases left between them. The CDR3 reads CASSFGFIEQYF. The DNA for the CDR3 is TGTGCCAGCAGCTTCGGGTTTATCGAGCAGTACTTC.

The chain employs TRBV10-3 and TRBJ1-2, with D tentatively TRBD1 (6 bases). This CDR3 comprises 14 residues. Deletions cut 5 bases from V and 0 bases from J, with 10 bases between. Per the germline V gene, CDR1 is ENHRY and CDR2 is SYGVKD. The CDR3 here is CAISTGTSNYGYTF. The CDR3 region has the DNA TGTGCCATCAGTACAGGGACGTCTAACTATGGCTACACCTTC.

The rearrangement links TRBV19 to TRBJ1-1; TRBD1 is a possible D gene (5 bases). The CDR3 is made up of 13 amino acids. Trimming pared 6 bases from V and 4 bases from J, leaving 12 bases between. Germline lookup yields CDR1 LNHDA and CDR2 SQIVND (reference sequence). CDR3 loop: CASSPWGATEAFF. DNA of the CDR3: TGTGCCAGTAGCCCCTGGGGCGCCACTGAAGCTTTCTTT.

This chain connects TRBV2 to TRBJ2-2; 9 bases align to TRBD1. The CDR3 contains 14 residues. The germline V gene encodes CDR1 SNHLY and CDR2 FYNNEI. J lost 4 bases, V lost 8 bases, and 5 bases had no gene match. The CDR3 nucleotides are TGTGCCAGCCACAGGGGGCGCGCCACCGGGGAGCTGTTTTTT. Its protein is CASHRGRATGELFF. Using reference TRBV2 and TRBJ2-2 for the parts outside the CDR3, the full variable domain is EPEVTQTPSHQVTQMGQEVILRCVPISNHLYFYWYRQILGQKVEFLVSFYNNEISEKSEIFDDQFSVERPDGSNFTLKIRSTKLEDSAMYFCASHRGRATGELFFGEGSRLTVL.

The V gene is TRBV5-1, the J gene TRBJ2-3; 7 bases fit TRBD1. This CDR3 is built from 17 residues. Losses at the gene ends were 3 bases for V and 0 bases for J; bases not matched to a gene: 10. In germline, CDR1 is SGHRS, CDR2 YFSETQ. The CDR3 region has the DNA TGCGCCAGCAGCTCCGGGACAGTAAAACCTAGCACAGATACGCAGTATTTT. Protein: CASSSGTVKPSTDTQYF.

This clone was detected once. The V gene is TRBV12-5, the J gene TRBJ2-7, with 10 positions matching TRBD1. There are 17 residues in the CDR3. CDR1 and CDR2 from the germline V gene are LGHNT and FRNRAP. V lost 2 bases, J lost 5 bases, and 12 bases stayed unmatched. The CDR3 bases are TGTGCTAGTGGTTTGTCGACCTACCGGGACAGGGGACACGAGCAGTACTTC. Translated, it gives CASGLSTYRDRGHEQYF.

The genes are TRBV5-4 and TRBJ2-5; TRBD1 matches 7 bases. The CDR3 contains 13 residues. Trimming at V came to 2 bases and at J to 3 bases, leaving 1 base not matched to a gene. Germline lookup yields CDR1 SGHNT and CDR2 YYREEE (reference sequence). DNA of the CDR3: TGTGCCAGCAGCTTAGGACAGGAAGAGACCCAGTACTTC. This translates into CASSLGQEETQYF.

V and J are TRBV30 and TRBJ2-1; D gene uncertain. Germline values: CDR1 GTSNPN, CDR2 SVGIG (reference sequence). V lost 3 bases and J lost 9, with 12 bases in between. The CDR3 has 12 residues. CDR3 nucleotides: TGTGCCTGGAGCGCCTTAGTCACTGAGCAGTTCTTC. It encodes CAWSALVTEQFF.

The chain links TRBV2 to TRBJ1-1; the D gene is possibly TRBD1 (5 bases). The CDR3 is 14 residues long. Deletions cut 6 bases from V and 8 bases from J, with 19 bases between. Germline V gives CDR1 SNHLY, CDR2 FYNNEI. DNA for the CDR3: TGTGCCAGCAGGCTGGGACTCGTAAAAGGCGAAGCTTTCTTT. This codes for CASRLGLVKGEAFF.

This chain uses TRBV30 with TRBJ2-6; D possibly corresponds to TRBD1 (5 bases). Looked up from germline, CDR1 is GTSNPN and CDR2 is SVGIG (reference sequence). The CDR3 extends over 12 amino acids. The CDR3 DNA reads as TGTGGTAGGGGCTCTGGGGCCAACGTCCTGACTTTC. Translated, it gives CGRGSGANVLTF.

The chain combines TRBV3-1 (or the pseudogene TRBV3-2) with TRBJ2-2, with D hard to call. This CDR3 region has 13 residues. The V gene's germline CDR1 is LGHDT and CDR2 YNNKEL (reference sequence). Trimming left V 0 bases short and J 6 bases short, with 5 bases between. The CDR3 loop reads CASSQDSAGELFF. CDR3 sequence (DNA): TGTGCCAGCAGCCAAGATTCGGCCGGGGAGCTGTTTTTT.

This sequence joins TRBV7-3 and TRBJ1-6; D is perhaps TRBD1 (6 bases). The CDR3 is made up of 16 amino acids. In germline, CDR1 is SGHTA, CDR2 FQGTGA. Trimming stripped 0 bases from V and 6 bases from J, with 12 bases between. The CDR3 coding sequence is TGTGCCAGCAGCTTAACCGGGGGGGCTGGTAATTCACCCCTCCACTTT. Amino acid sequence: CASSLTGGAGNSPLHF. Full variable domain (outside the CDR3, taken from reference TRBV7-3 and TRBJ1-6): GAGVSQTPSNKVTEKGKYVELRCDPISGHTALYWYRQSLGQGPEFLIYFQGTGAADDSGLPNDRFFAVRPEGSVSTLKIQRTERGDSAVYLCASSLTGGAGNSPLHFGNGTRLTVT.

This sequence joins TRBV6-5 and TRBJ2-7; D is perhaps TRBD2 (5 bases). The CDR3 length is 14 residues. The germline gives CDR1 MNHEY, CDR2 SVGAGI. The V and J ends lost 5 bases and 0 bases respectively, with 11 bases between them. This CDR3 is CASSTGLHSYEQYF. In nucleotides, the CDR3 is TGTGCCAGCAGTACCGGACTGCACTCCTACGAGCAGTACTTC.

V usage is TRBV6-1 and J usage is TRBJ2-7, with TRBD1 matching 10 bases. Per the germline V gene, CDR1 is MNHNS and CDR2 is SASEGT. The CDR3 has 16 amino acids. V shed 4 bases, J shed 0 bases, and the junction held 6 bases outside the gene matches. The CDR3 region is CASSGQGAMISYEQYF. The DNA of the CDR3 is TGTGCCAGCAGTGGACAGGGGGCCATGATCTCCTACGAGCAGTACTTC.

This sequence joins TRBV4-2 and TRBJ2-1, with D perhaps matching TRBD2 (5 bases). The CDR3 consists of 15 residues. V lost 4 bases and J lost 0, with 10 bases in between. Germline CDR1 LGHNA, CDR2 YNFKEQ. The CDR3 DNA reads as TGTGCCAGCAGCCTCGGGGAGAGCTCCTACAATGAGCAGTTCTTC. As protein: CASSLGESSYNEQFF.

J is TRBJ2-5 and V is TRBV10-3, with 11 bases that match TRBD1. The CDR3 totals 17 residues. Per germline, CDR1 ENHRY and CDR2 SYGVKD. V gave up 4 bases and J gave up 4 bases; unmatched junction bases: 11. The CDR3 DNA sequence: TGTGCCATCAGTGTGTGGCCGGGACAGGGGGTTGGAGAGACCCAGTACTTC. It is translated as CAISVWPGQGVGETQYF.

This chain links TRBV2 with TRBJ2-1; D is undetermined. CDR1 and CDR2 (germline): SNHLY, FYNNEI. The CDR3 covers 15 residues. Trimming shortened V by 1 base and J by 1 base, and 8 bases separated the two germline ends. This CDR3 reads CASSEDSLSYNEQFF. CDR3 DNA: TGTGCCAGCAGTGAAGACAGCCTTTCCTACAATGAGCAGTTCTTC.